One and the same sample provided the 27 T cell receptor beta chains below, sequenced in a study of patients and donors after allogeneic stem cell transplantation. A single record per CDR3 protein comes from TCRdb applying MiXCR to the RT-PCR reads. The sample includes 390,000 or so distinct CDR3 sequences, roughly 17% of them seen just once. Material: blood, either unsorted or a sorted T cell fraction (not recorded which). These TCRs come from a human donor who was either an allogeneic HSCT recipient or a stem cell or donor lymphocyte infusion donor (not recorded which). It is not recorded whose cells these are; they may come from a transplant donor.

This clonotype was seen a few times. V usage is TRBV12-3 or TRBV12-4 and J usage is TRBJ2-7; D gene unclear. The CDR3 length is 11 residues. Trimming took off 3 bases at V and 6 bases at J, with 6 bases between the two ends. CDR3 residues: CASSFLGEQYF. The DNA of the CDR3 is TGTGCCAGCAGTTTTTTGGGCGAGCAGTACTTC.

This clonotype was recorded a few times. The chain employs TRBV14 and TRBJ2-6, with no clear D. The V end was cut by 0 bases, the J end by 0 bases, with 9 bases between. CDR1 SGHDN and CDR2 FVKESK come from the germline V gene. This CDR3 region has 17 residues. The DNA of the CDR3 is TGTGCCAGCAGCCAAGATTTCCACAACTCTGGGGCCAACGTCCTGACTTTC. This codes for CASSQDFHNSGANVLTF.

V is TRBV18 and J is TRBJ1-6; D unclear. The CDR3 sequence is 16 residues long. V was trimmed by 3 bases and J by 0 bases, leaving 9 bases between them. Germline V gives CDR1 KGHSH, CDR2 LQKENI. The CDR3 sequence: CASSPTKSSYNSPLHF. The CDR3 DNA reads as TGTGCCAGCTCACCGACTAAGAGCTCCTATAATTCACCCCTCCACTTT.

V usage is TRBV6-2 or TRBV6-3 and J usage is TRBJ2-1, with D perhaps TRBD1 (6 bases). The CDR3 runs 16 residues. The germline V and J ends were trimmed by 2 bases and 4 bases, with 15 bases remaining between them. Germline V gene lookup returns CDR1 MNHEY and CDR2 SVGEGT. The DNA of the CDR3 is TGTGCCAGCAGTTACGCCAGGGGAAGTGAGTACAATGAGCAGTTCTTC. It translates to CASSYARGSEYNEQFF.

The table lists this clonotype with many counts. The CDR3 nucleotides are TGCAGCGTTGAAACAGCGAGGATCCCCACTGAAGCTTTCTTT. Amino acid sequence: CSVETARIPTEAFF. This sequence joins TRBV29-1 and TRBJ1-1; D unclear. CDR1 is SQVTM, CDR2 ANQGSEA, per germline. The V and J ends lost 2 bases and 4 bases respectively, with 14 bases between them. The CDR3 has 14 amino acids.

The chain recombines TRBV5-1 with TRBJ2-5; D uncertain. V was clipped by 3 bases and J by 5 bases, with 20 bases between them. In germline, CDR1 is SGHRS, CDR2 YFSETQ. The CDR3 has 16 amino acids. This CDR3 is CASSSSPVGGEETQYF. The CDR3 DNA is TGCGCCAGCAGCTCCTCCCCGGTTGGCGGCGAGGAGACCCAGTACTTC.

This clonotype came up many times. The chain joins TRBV5-1 to TRBJ2-3, with 8 nucleotides matching TRBD1. Germline CDR1 is SGHRS and CDR2 is YFSETQ. The CDR3 is 17 amino acids. V shed 5 bases, J shed 7 bases, and the junction held 18 bases outside the gene matches. The CDR3 region is CASSTWTGQAGLNTQYF. The CDR3 DNA reads TGCGCCAGCAGTACCTGGACAGGGCAGGCCGGCCTCAATACGCAGTATTTT. Full variable domain (rest looked up from reference TRBV5-1 and TRBJ2-3): KAGVTQTPRYLIKTRGQQVTLSCSPISGHRSVSWYQQTPGQGLQFLFEYFSETQRNKGNFPGRFSGRQFSNSRSEMNVSTLELGDSALYLCASSTWTGQAGLNTQYFGPGTRLTVL.

The J gene is TRBJ1-2, the V gene TRBV4-3; 7 bases match TRBD1. Germline V gene data show CDR1 as LGHNA and CDR2 as YSLEER. Losses at the gene ends were 1 base for V and 4 bases for J; bases not matched to a gene: 15. The CDR3 sequence is 18 residues long. CDR3: CASSQVVHKQGRGYGYTF. The CDR3 nucleotides read TGCGCCAGCAGCCAAGTCGTTCATAAACAGGGGAGAGGCTATGGCTACACCTTC.

J is TRBJ1-5 and V is TRBV10-3; D is possibly TRBD1 (6 bases). Trimming left V 6 bases short and J 2 bases short, with 17 bases between. Per the germline V gene, CDR1 is ENHRY and CDR2 is SYGVKD. This CDR3 region has 16 residues. The CDR3 coding sequence is TGTGCCATCAGCCGAGAGGGGAAGGGGGGCAATCAGCCCCAGCATTTT. Protein product: CAISREGKGGNQPQHF.

The table lists this clonotype with a few counts. V usage is TRBV29-1 and J usage is TRBJ2-2, with 10 bases aligning to TRBD1. The germline V gene has CDR1 SQVTM and CDR2 ANQGSEA. With V trimmed by 4 bases and J by 0 bases, 14 bases remained unmatched. This CDR3 has 19 amino acids. CDR3 residues: CSVVRLGQGRPANTGELFF. In DNA form, the CDR3 reads TGCAGCGTTGTAAGGTTGGGACAGGGGCGCCCCGCGAACACCGGGGAGCTGTTTTTT.

Worth noting for this clonotype: Just one base apart from a much larger clone, this may be a read error. The missing conserved phenylalanine or tryptophan at the end of this CDR3 makes a read error likely. The gene calls are TRBV5-1 and TRBJ2-1, with TRBD2 matching over 8 bases. CDR3 length: 16 residues. Germline trimming cut 4 bases from V and 5 bases from J; bases unmatched to any gene: 11. Looked up from germline, CDR1 is SGHRS and CDR2 is YFSETQ. The chain's CDR3 is CASSTSGPSRNNEQFL. In DNA form, the CDR3 reads TGCGCCAGCAGCACTAGCGGCCCCTCCAGAAACAATGAGCAGTTCCTC.

This clonotype was seen repeatedly, ten times or more. The chain links TRBV4-2 to TRBJ2-3; 9 positions match TRBD2. Germline CDR1 LGHNA, CDR2 YNFKEQ. Trimming at V came to 4 bases and at J to 4 bases, leaving 6 bases not matched to a gene. The CDR3 sequence is 15 residues long. The CDR3 nucleotides read TGTGCCAGCAGCCCAGTAGCGGGAGACGCAGATACGCAGTATTTT. Translating it yields CASSPVAGDADTQYF.

This clonotype was detected a few times. The rearrangement links TRBV7-3 to TRBJ2-3; 13 bases line up with TRBD2. The CDR3 has 17 amino acids. V trimming: 0 bases; J trimming: 6 bases; junction bases outside the gene matches: 6. Germline V gene data show CDR1 as SGHTA and CDR2 as FQGTGA. The CDR3 region has the DNA TGTGCCAGCAGCTTAACAGGACTAGCGGGAGTGATTGATACGCAGTATTTT. The encoded protein is CASSLTGLAGVIDTQYF.

This clonotype has more than one count but fewer than ten. The genes are TRBV5-1 and TRBJ2-1, with D possibly matching TRBD1 (6 bases). This CDR3 region has 14 residues. Trimming took 4 bases from V and 7 from J, leaving 15 bases between them. Germline V lookup: CDR1 SGHRS, CDR2 YFSETQ. The CDR3 loop is CASSLPPQGNEQFF. The CDR3 DNA reads as TGCGCCAGCAGCCTACCCCCTCAGGGGAATGAGCAGTTCTTC.

This clonotype appeared many times. The chain carries TRBV27 and TRBJ2-7; D is unresolved. The CDR3 has 13 amino acids. Trimming removed 3 bases at V and 3 bases at J, with 9 bases between. Germline loops: CDR1 MNHEY, CDR2 SMNVEV (reference sequence). Here the CDR3 reads CASSLYQYYEQYF. The CDR3 bases are TGTGCCAGCAGTTTGTACCAGTACTACGAGCAGTACTTC.

In its sample, this clonotype was seen many times. The gene calls are TRBV12-3 or TRBV12-4 and TRBJ1-2; D is uncertain. The CDR3 extends over 12 amino acids. V lost 2 bases and J lost 9, with 10 bases in between. CDR3 nucleotide sequence: TGTGCCAGCAGTTTAACTTCCCGGAGCTACACCTTC. This codes for CASSLTSRSYTF.

This clonotype occurred a few times. The rearrangement links TRBV15 to TRBJ2-7, with 7 bases that match TRBD2. Trimming removed 3 bases from V and 5 bases from J; junction bases left unmatched: 7. The CDR3 extends over 14 amino acids. CDR1 and CDR2 from the germline V gene are LNHNV and YYDKDF (reference sequence). CDR3 loop: CATSSFGGFDEQYF. CDR3 bases: TGTGCCACCAGCAGTTTCGGGGGGTTCGACGAGCAGTACTTC. The whole variable domain, filled in from reference TRBV15 and TRBJ2-7, reads DAMVIQNPRYQVTQFGKPVTLSCSQTLNHNVMYWYQQKSSQAPKLLFHYYDKDFNNEADTPDNFQSRRPNTSFCFLDIRSPGLGDTAMYLCATSSFGGFDEQYFGPGTRLTVT.

This clonotype was observed at least ten times. The chain links TRBV12-3 or TRBV12-4 to TRBJ1-2, with TRBD1 as a possible D gene (6 bases). The CDR3 has 13 amino acids. The V gene lost 6 bases and the J gene lost 4 bases, with 12 bases spanning the gap. CDR3 in amino acids: CASRPTGSYGYTF. Written as DNA, the CDR3 is TGTGCCAGCAGACCTACAGGGTCCTATGGCTACACCTTC.

This clonotype was seen a handful of times. J is TRBJ2-5 and V is TRBV10-3, with D hard to call. Germline V gene sequence: CDR1 ENHRY, CDR2 SYGVKD. This CDR3 has 12 amino acids. Trimming removed 8 bases from V and 5 bases from J, with 12 bases in between. CDR3 coding DNA: TGTGCCATCCGATCCGAGAGGGAGACCCAGTACTTC. This gives the protein CAIRSERETQYF.

The V call is TRBV12-3 or TRBV12-4, the J call TRBJ2-1; TRBD2 aligns across 8 bases. The CDR3 is 11 amino acids. V lost 8 bases, J lost 13 bases, and 7 bases stayed unmatched. The CDR3 DNA reads as TGTGCCAGCTCTAGCGGGCAACCTCAGTTCTTC. Its translation is CASSSGQPQFF.

This clonotype was seen a few times. The CDR3 sequence is CASTFDRGRDEQYF. For the CDR3, the DNA is TGTGCCAGCACCTTTGACAGGGGGAGGGACGAGCAGTACTTC. This chain links TRBV2 with TRBJ2-7, with 9 bases fitting TRBD1. The germline V gene encodes CDR1 SNHLY and CDR2 FYNNEI. Trimming removed 7 bases from V and 5 bases from J; junction bases left unmatched: 9. CDR3 length equals 14 residues.

Ten or more counts support this clonotype. V and J are TRBV4-2 and TRBJ2-1; D is ambiguous. The length of the CDR3 is 15 residues. The V gene's germline CDR1 is LGHNA and CDR2 YNFKEQ. V was shortened by 0 bases and J by 7 bases, with 13 bases between the two germline ends. The CDR3 coding sequence is TGTGCCAGCAGCCAAGAATCGGCAGCGATTAATGAGCAGTTCTTC. Its translation is CASSQESAAINEQFF.

This clonotype was counted once. V usage is TRBV3-1 and J usage is TRBJ1-1; 7 nucleotides agree with TRBD1. The CDR3 runs 14 residues. V lost 4 bases and J lost 3; bases outside the gene matches: 5. The V gene's germline CDR1 is LGHDT and CDR2 YNNKEL (reference sequence). CDR3 in amino acids: CASSRAGGDTEAFF. The DNA for the CDR3 is TGTGCCAGCAGCCGAGCAGGGGGAGACACTGAAGCTTTCTTT.

This clonotype turned up a few times. The V gene is TRBV20-1, the J gene TRBJ2-1, with 11 bases matching TRBD2. Germline V CDR1 and CDR2: DFQATT, SNEGSKA (reference sequence). There are 14 residues in the CDR3. J was trimmed by 5 bases and V by 2 bases; bases with no gene match: 2. This CDR3 reads CSARLGLADNEQFF. The CDR3 DNA follows: TGCAGTGCTAGATTGGGACTAGCGGACAATGAGCAGTTCTTC.

Only a few counts were recorded for this clonotype. The V call is TRBV12-3 or TRBV12-4, the J call TRBJ2-7; 9 positions agree with TRBD2. The ends lost 5 bases at V and 5 bases at J; junction bases unmatched: 10. The CDR3 totals 15 residues. For the CDR3, the DNA is TGTGCCAGCAGTCCCCTAGCGGGAAGTCTCCACGAGCAGTACTTC. It translates to CASSPLAGSLHEQYF.

Written as DNA, the CDR3 is TGTGCCAGCAGTTATGGCGTTGGACAGTACTTC. This encodes CASSYGVGQYF. The chain links TRBV6-5 to TRBJ2-7, with unresolved D. V was trimmed by 3 bases and J by 10 bases, leaving 10 bases between them. The CDR3 contains 11 residues. In germline, CDR1 is MNHEY, CDR2 SVGAGI.

The CDR3 nucleotides are TGTGCCAGCAGCCTGACTAGCGGGAGGGCAAGGAGCGAGCAGTACTTC. This codes for CASSLTSGRARSEQYF. This rearrangement joins TRBV7-8 to TRBJ2-7; 14 bases are a match to TRBD2. The CDR3 is 16 residues long. The ends lost 5 bases at V and 6 bases at J; junction bases unmatched: 9. The germline V gene has CDR1 SGHVS and CDR2 FQNEAQ.